This T cell receptor beta chain was identified in a study of cytomegalovirus exposure and HLA in healthy donors. Researchers ran the PCR with 60 Vbeta and 13 Jbeta primers. TCRdb's copy holds only in-frame clones and misses some; the assay was immunoSEQ multiplex PCR. Found here are about 200,000 clones, about 77% of them singletons; the top ten hold over 2%. V gave up 1 base and J gave up 7 bases; unmatched junction bases: 9. Germline CDR1 reads SGHRS; CDR2 reads YFSETQ. This CDR3 comprises 16 residues. This clonotype originated in a woman in her 30s in good health and CMV-seropositive. The gene calls are TRBV5-1 and TRBJ1-4; 8 nucleotides match TRBD1. The sample consisted of PBMCs. CDR3 DNA sequence: TGCGCCAGCAGCTTGCCCGAACAGGGGGGAAGTGAAAAACTGTTTTTT. This gives the protein CASSLPEQGGSEKLFF.